A single sample gave rise to the 2 T cell receptor beta chains below, sequenced in a study of blood T cells in healthy people across ages. The authors ran a second PCR of about 6 to 11 cycles using a sample-barcoded 5' primer and a J-beta primer mix. TCRdb re-analysed the 5' RACE reads in MiXCR, keeping a single row per CDR3 protein. The repertoire holds about 580,000 distinct CDR3 sequences, roughly 43% seen once, with 20% to 25% in the top ten. Material: blood. The receptor source for this set is an elderly man in good health.

This clonotype was seen more than once but under ten times. The chain uses TRBV4-1 and TRBJ1-2, with 8 nucleotides matching TRBD1. The germline V gene encodes CDR1 MGHRA and CDR2 YSYEKL. Trimming at V came to 1 base and at J to 6 bases, leaving 7 bases not matched to a gene. The CDR3 contains 15 residues. CDR3 DNA: TGCGCCAGCAGCCAAGGCCAGGACAGGGACCATGGCTACACCTTC. This codes for CASSQGQDRDHGYTF.

This CDR3 is CASSQANTDTQYF. The CDR3, as DNA: TGTGCCAGCAGCCAAGCAAACACAGATACGCAGTATTTT. The gene calls are TRBV3-1 and TRBJ2-3; D unresolved. Germline CDR1 reads LGHDT; CDR2 reads YNNKEL (reference sequence). This CDR3 is built from 13 residues. The V gene lost 1 base and the J gene lost 2 bases, with 4 bases spanning the gap.